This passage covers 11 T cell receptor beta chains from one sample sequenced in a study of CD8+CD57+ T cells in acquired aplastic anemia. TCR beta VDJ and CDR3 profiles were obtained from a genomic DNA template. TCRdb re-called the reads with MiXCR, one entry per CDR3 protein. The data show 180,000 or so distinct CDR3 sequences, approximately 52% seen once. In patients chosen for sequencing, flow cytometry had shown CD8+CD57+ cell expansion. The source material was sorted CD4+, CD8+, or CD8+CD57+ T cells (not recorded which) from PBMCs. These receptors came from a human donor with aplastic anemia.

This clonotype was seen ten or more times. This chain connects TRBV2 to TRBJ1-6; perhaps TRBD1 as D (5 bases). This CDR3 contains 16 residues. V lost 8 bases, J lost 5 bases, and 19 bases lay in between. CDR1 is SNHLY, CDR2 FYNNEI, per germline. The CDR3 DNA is TGTGCCAGCCTATTAAGGGGCGTAATTGATAATTCACCCCTCCACTTT. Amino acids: CASLLRGVIDNSPLHF.

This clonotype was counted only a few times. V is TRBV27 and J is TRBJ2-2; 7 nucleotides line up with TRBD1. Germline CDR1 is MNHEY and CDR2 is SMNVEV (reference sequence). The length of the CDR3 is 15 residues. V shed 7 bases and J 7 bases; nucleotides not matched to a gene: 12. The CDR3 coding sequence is TGTGCCAGCACGCCCTTGGGCCAGGGGGACGGGGAGCTGTTTTTT. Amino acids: CASTPLGQGDGELFF.

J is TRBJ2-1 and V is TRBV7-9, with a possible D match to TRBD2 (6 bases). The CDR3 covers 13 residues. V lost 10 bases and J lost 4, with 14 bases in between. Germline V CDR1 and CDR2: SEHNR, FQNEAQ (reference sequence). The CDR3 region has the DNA TGTGCCACCAATTCCGGGGGTTACAATGAGCAGTTCTTC. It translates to CATNSGGYNEQFF.

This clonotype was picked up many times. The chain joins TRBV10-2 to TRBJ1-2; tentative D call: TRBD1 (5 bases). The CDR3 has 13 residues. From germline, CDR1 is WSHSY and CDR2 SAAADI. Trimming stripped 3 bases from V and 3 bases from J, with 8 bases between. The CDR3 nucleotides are TGCGCCAGCAGTGAATGGGGGGACTATGGCTACACCTTC. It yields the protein CASSEWGDYGYTF.

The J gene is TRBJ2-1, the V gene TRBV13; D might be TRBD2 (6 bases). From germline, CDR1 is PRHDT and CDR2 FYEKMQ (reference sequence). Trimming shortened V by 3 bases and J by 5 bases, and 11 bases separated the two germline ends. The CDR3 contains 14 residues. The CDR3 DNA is TGTGCCAGCAGCTTGGGACTCCACGACAATGAGCAGTTCTTC. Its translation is CASSLGLHDNEQFF.

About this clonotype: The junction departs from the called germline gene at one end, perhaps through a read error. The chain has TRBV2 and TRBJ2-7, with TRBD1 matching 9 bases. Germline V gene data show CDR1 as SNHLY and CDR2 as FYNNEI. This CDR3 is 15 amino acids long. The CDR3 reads CAGSASPGQGYEQYF. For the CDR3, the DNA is TGTGCCGGCAGTGCCTCACCGGGACAGGGCTACGAGCAGTACTTC.

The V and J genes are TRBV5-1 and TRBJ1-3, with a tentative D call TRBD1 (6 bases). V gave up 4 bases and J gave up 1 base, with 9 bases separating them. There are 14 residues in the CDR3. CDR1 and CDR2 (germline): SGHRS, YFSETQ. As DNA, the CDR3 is TGCGCCAGCAGCGAGGGACAATCTGGAAACACCATATATTTT. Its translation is CASSEGQSGNTIYF.

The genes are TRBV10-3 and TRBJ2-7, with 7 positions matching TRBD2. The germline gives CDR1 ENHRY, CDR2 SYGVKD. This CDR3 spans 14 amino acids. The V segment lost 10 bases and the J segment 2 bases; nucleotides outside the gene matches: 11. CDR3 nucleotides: TGTGCCACAAACCGGGCTAGCGGTACCTACGAGCAGTACTTC. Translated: CATNRASGTYEQYF.

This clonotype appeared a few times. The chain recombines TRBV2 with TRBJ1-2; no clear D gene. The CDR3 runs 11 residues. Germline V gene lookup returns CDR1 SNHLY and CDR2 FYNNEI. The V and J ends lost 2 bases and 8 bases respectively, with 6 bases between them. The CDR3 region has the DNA TGTGCCAGCAGTGAACATGTAGGCTACACCTTC. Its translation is CASSEHVGYTF.

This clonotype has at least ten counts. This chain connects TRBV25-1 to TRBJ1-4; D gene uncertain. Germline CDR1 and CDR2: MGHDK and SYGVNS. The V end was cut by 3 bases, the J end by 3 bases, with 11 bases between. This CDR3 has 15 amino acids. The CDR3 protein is CASSDTGRANEKLFF. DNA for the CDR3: TGTGCCAGCAGTGATACTGGAAGGGCTAATGAAAAACTGTTTTTT.

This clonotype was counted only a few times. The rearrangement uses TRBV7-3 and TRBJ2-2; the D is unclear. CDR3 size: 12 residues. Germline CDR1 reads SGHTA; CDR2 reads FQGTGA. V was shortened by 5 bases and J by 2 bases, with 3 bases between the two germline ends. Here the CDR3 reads CASSRNTGELFF. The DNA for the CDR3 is TGTGCCAGCAGCCGTAACACCGGGGAGCTGTTTTTT.